The clone carrying this T cell receptor beta chain was observed at least ten times. Its antigen is unknown. TCRdb reanalysed the 5' RACE reads using MiXCR and keeps one entry per CDR3 protein. This sample carries 210,000 or so distinct CDR3 sequences, roughly 8% of them seen once, and the ten largest clones take 4% to 5.5%. The data derive from a study of CD8 T cells in ankylosing spondylitis. The study's findings and limits: It appeared that ankylosing spondylitis blood was characterized by a TCR beta motif of under ten highly homologous variants. The disease-linked clones had a CD8+ phenotype and low blood frequencies. Reactive arthritis synovial fluid and blood previously showed some of these motif variants.

The CDR3 sequence is 15 residues long. Germline assignment: CDR1 SNHLY and CDR2 FYNNEI. V shed 7 bases and J shed 0 bases, with 12 bases lying between them. The sample was blood, either unsorted or a sorted T cell fraction (not recorded which). This rearrangement joins TRBV2 to TRBJ1-4, with TRBD1 as a possible D gene (6 bases). This TCR derives from a female donor with ankylosing spondylitis or in good health (not recorded which). This CDR3 reads CASTRQVATNEKLFF. The CDR3 DNA sequence: TGTGCCAGCACCCGACAGGTTGCAACTAATGAAAAACTGTTTTTT.